This TCR beta chain is from a study of persistence of HIV-infected CD4 T cells. General study results and limits: TCR oligoclonality correlated with proviral oligoclonality in the same sorted populations.

Overlapping HIV-1 Gag 15-mer peptides at 0.85 to 1 ug per peptide per mL were used. Memory cells lacking CD40L and CD69 with high CD45RO were sorted. Of note for this clone: What it binds is unknown.

CDR3 length: 19 residues. The V end was cut by 8 bases, the J end by 0 bases, with 26 bases between. The germline V gene has CDR1 SGDLS and CDR2 YYNGEE. The libraries were made with immunoSEQ version 4 in survey mode. Produced via immunoSEQ multiplex PCR; TCRdb's table is partial and in-frame only. The sample yields about 36,000 clones, more than 75% seen once. V is TRBV9 and J is TRBJ2-2, with a possible D match to TRBD2 (7 bases). This specimen consisted of cultured CD4+ T cells from PBMCs, obtained from a patient who received antiretroviral therapy. This TCR was sampled from an adult with HIV. The donor label of this sample is uncertain. The CDR3 DNA is TGTGCCAGGAACTTGGGGGACGGGGGGCACCAAGCGAACACCGGGGAGCTGTTTTTT. Translating it yields CARNLGDGGHQANTGELFF.